Listed here are 21 T cell receptor beta chains from one sample, sequenced in a study of T cell responses to AZD1222 COVID-19 vaccine. Some clones are missing from TCRdb's copy, which holds only in-frame ones; the method was immunoSEQ multiplex PCR. The sample carries about 120,000 clones, roughly nine tenths recorded once. Sequences were derived from peripheral blood, sampled 28 days after the second AZD1222 dose. Every receptor here comes from an adult who received the AZD1222 COVID-19 vaccine.

The CDR3 DNA is TGTGCCAGTAGCGGGAGGGCCGGGTCCTACAATGAGCAGTTCTTC. Amino acids: CASSGRAGSYNEQFF. The chain employs TRBV19 and TRBJ2-1; 8 bases line up with TRBD2. The CDR3 sequence is 15 residues long. The V segment lost 6 bases and the J segment 1 base; nucleotides outside the gene matches: 5. Germline V lookup: CDR1 LNHDA, CDR2 SQIVND (reference sequence).

The J gene is TRBJ2-7, the V gene TRBV7-9; D perhaps matches TRBD2 (6 bases). The CDR3 consists of 11 residues. The germline V gene encodes CDR1 SEHNR and CDR2 FQNEAQ (reference sequence). With 11 bases removed from V and 4 bases from J, the gap between germline ends came to 12 bases. CDR3 nucleotide sequence: TGTGCCTCCGGGCGGGGTTACGAGCAGTACTTC. Its translation is CASGRGYEQYF.

The rearrangement uses TRBV5-1 and TRBJ2-1, with 7 bases identical to TRBD1. CDR1 is SGHRS, CDR2 YFSETQ, per germline. Trimming at V came to 4 bases and at J to 7 bases, leaving 11 bases not matched to a gene. The CDR3 runs 15 residues. The CDR3 bases are TGCGCCAGCAGCCTTGGCAGGGGGTTAGTGAATGAGCAGTTCTTC. Translating gives CASSLGRGLVNEQFF. The full variable domain, its missing parts supplied by reference TRBV5-1 and TRBJ2-1, is KAGVTQTPRYLIKTRGQQVTLSCSPISGHRSVSWYQQTPGQGLQFLFEYFSETQRNKGNFPGRFSGRQFSNSRSEMNVSTLELGDSALYLCASSLGRGLVNEQFFGPGTRLTVL.

The CDR3 sequence is CASSFHSAGELFF. The CDR3, as DNA: TGTGCCAGCAGTTTCCATTCCGCCGGGGAGCTGTTTTTT. V and J are TRBV12-3 or TRBV12-4 and TRBJ2-2, with D unclear. Trimming took 3 bases from V and 6 from J, leaving 8 bases between them. This CDR3 contains 13 residues.

This clone has just a few counts. The J gene is TRBJ2-3, the V gene TRBV6-4; D not certain. The germline V gene encodes CDR1 MRHNA and CDR2 SNTAGT. The CDR3 loop spans 15 amino acids. Deletions cut 2 bases from V and 2 bases from J, with 11 bases between. CDR3 in DNA: TGTGCCAGCAGTGACATGAACGGGCCCACAGATACGCAGTATTTT. Translation: CASSDMNGPTDTQYF.

In its sample, this clone was seen once. The genes are TRBV28 and TRBJ1-1, with D perhaps matching TRBD1 (6 bases). CDR1 and CDR2 (germline): MDHEN, SYDVKM. The CDR3 is 14 amino acids. Trimming left V 7 bases short and J 6 bases short, with 18 bases between. This CDR3 is CASTVSGVKAEAFF. As DNA, the CDR3 is TGTGCCAGCACCGTGTCAGGGGTTAAGGCTGAAGCTTTCTTT.

The chain employs TRBV4-1 and TRBJ1-4; 10 bases line up with TRBD1. The length of the CDR3 is 15 residues. Germline V CDR1 and CDR2: MGHRA, YSYEKL. Trimming removed 4 bases from V and 8 bases from J; junction bases left unmatched: 7. The CDR3 sequence: CASSLRTGGFEKLFF. The CDR3 region has the DNA TGCGCCAGCAGCCTGAGGACAGGGGGATTCGAAAAACTGTTTTTT.

The rearrangement links TRBV30 to TRBJ1-5; 9 bases are shared with TRBD1. V shed 3 bases, J shed 6 bases, and the junction held 6 bases outside the gene matches. This CDR3 has 14 amino acids. Germline CDR1 is GTSNPN and CDR2 is SVGIG (reference sequence). The CDR3 here is CAWSPGTGSQPQHF. The CDR3 DNA reads TGTGCCTGGAGCCCCGGGACAGGGAGTCAGCCCCAGCATTTT.

This clone was counted once. The V gene is TRBV19, the J gene TRBJ2-1; 11 nucleotides match TRBD2. This CDR3 is 16 amino acids long. Germline V gene lookup returns CDR1 LNHDA and CDR2 SQIVND (reference sequence). The V gene end was trimmed by 4 bases and the J gene end by 0 bases; junction bases not matched to a gene: 2. This CDR3 reads CASSKTSGSSYNEQFF. The CDR3 nucleotides read TGTGCCAGTAGTAAAACTAGCGGGAGCTCCTACAATGAGCAGTTCTTC.

This chain connects TRBV19 to TRBJ2-7; TRBD2 might be the D (5 bases). This CDR3 has 11 residues. V was shortened by 2 bases and J by 6 bases, with 5 bases between the two germline ends. Germline-derived CDR1 and CDR2 are LNHDA and SQIVND (reference sequence). The CDR3 protein is CASSIRGEQYF. The CDR3 nucleotides are TGTGCCAGTAGTATACGGGGCGAGCAGTACTTC.

The rearrangement links TRBV2 to TRBJ1-2; tentative D call: TRBD1 (5 bases). The germline V and J ends were trimmed by 6 bases and 1 base, with 12 bases remaining between them. The CDR3 loop spans 14 amino acids. CDR1 is SNHLY, CDR2 FYNNEI, per germline. The CDR3 loop reads CASSRGGGNYGYTF. CDR3 nucleotide sequence: TGTGCCAGCAGCCGTGGGGGAGGTAACTATGGCTACACCTTC.

CDR3 protein: CASGGDSYNEQFF. DNA for the CDR3: TGTGCCAGCGGCGGGGACAGCTACAATGAGCAGTTCTTC. This rearrangement joins TRBV2 to TRBJ2-1, with D possibly matching TRBD1 (7 bases). V was cut by 8 bases and J by 3 bases, with 11 bases left in between. The CDR3 has 13 amino acids. Germline V CDR1 and CDR2: SNHLY, FYNNEI.

The rearrangement joins TRBV2 to TRBJ1-5, with D tentatively TRBD1 (5 bases). V was cut by 6 bases and J by 0 bases, with 12 bases left in between. Germline-derived CDR1 and CDR2 are SNHLY and FYNNEI. This CDR3 region has 15 residues. CDR3 loop: CASRQGRASNQPQHF. CDR3 bases: TGTGCCAGCAGGCAGGGACGGGCTAGCAATCAGCCCCAGCATTTT.

J is TRBJ2-1 and V is TRBV10-3; the D call may be TRBD1 or TRBD2 (5 bases each). Germline CDR1 is ENHRY and CDR2 is SYGVKD. CDR3 size: 14 residues. Trimming left V 10 bases short and J 8 bases short, with 21 bases between. DNA for the CDR3: TGTGCCACCACACGGGGCCCCTCCCCACATGAGCAGTTCTTC. Protein product: CATTRGPSPHEQFF.

This clone came up many times. This chain joins TRBV19 and TRBJ1-5; no clear D. Germline loops: CDR1 LNHDA, CDR2 SQIVND (reference sequence). This CDR3 region has 14 residues. The germline V and J ends were trimmed by 7 bases and 2 bases, with 12 bases remaining between them. The CDR3 nucleotides read TGTGCCAGTAATGGACTGAAACGCAATCAGCCCCAGCATTTT. Protein: CASNGLKRNQPQHF.

The V call is TRBV5-1, the J call TRBJ2-5; no clear D gene. The CDR3 is made up of 14 amino acids. Between the trimmed V and J ends, which lost 0 bases and 0 bases, there was a span of 6 bases. Germline V gene data show CDR1 as SGHRS and CDR2 as YFSETQ. The CDR3 reads CASSLGVNQETQYF. Written as DNA, the CDR3 is TGCGCCAGCAGCTTGGGAGTAAACCAAGAGACCCAGTACTTC.

This chain connects TRBV5-6 to TRBJ2-1; no reliable D call. This CDR3 comprises 13 residues. The germline V and J ends were trimmed by 0 bases and 6 bases, with 7 bases remaining between them. CDR1 and CDR2 from the germline V gene are SGHDT and YYEEEE. The CDR3 sequence is CASSLEVINEQFF. The CDR3 region has the DNA TGTGCCAGCAGCTTGGAGGTAATCAATGAGCAGTTCTTC.

The chain joins TRBV2 to TRBJ1-4, with a weak D call TRBD1 (5 bases). Deletions cut 10 bases from V and 2 bases from J, with 14 bases between. CDR3 size: 14 residues. In germline, CDR1 is SNHLY, CDR2 FYNNEI. The CDR3 sequence is CATKEGPTNEKLFF. CDR3 DNA sequence: TGTGCCACAAAAGAGGGACCGACTAATGAAAAACTGTTTTTT.

The chain joins TRBV28 to TRBJ2-6; 10 nucleotides agree with TRBD1. The trim removed 5 bases at V and 1 base at J, leaving 5 bases unmatched. Germline V lookup: CDR1 MDHEN, CDR2 SYDVKM. This CDR3 has 17 amino acids. The CDR3 DNA is TGTGCCAGCAGTATAGGGGACAGGGGATCTGGGGCCAACGTCCTGACTTTC. It translates to CASSIGDRGSGANVLTF.

The chain uses TRBV5-4 and TRBJ2-7; 7 nucleotides align to TRBD2. This CDR3 is built from 15 residues. Trimming at V came to 0 bases and at J to 2 bases, leaving 5 bases not matched to a gene. Germline V lookup: CDR1 SGHNT, CDR2 YYREEE (reference sequence). This chain's CDR3 is CASSLVASGPYEQYF. The CDR3 bases are TGTGCCAGCAGCTTGGTTGCTAGCGGACCCTACGAGCAGTACTTC.

The chain's CDR3 is CAISESYDRAYGYTF. The DNA of the CDR3 is TGTGCCATCAGTGAGTCGTACGACAGGGCCTATGGCTACACCTTC. V is TRBV10-3 and J is TRBJ1-2, with TRBD1 matching 7 bases. The CDR3 consists of 15 residues. The V and J ends lost 0 bases and 4 bases, in that order; junction bases with no gene match: 5. Per germline, CDR1 ENHRY and CDR2 SYGVKD.